These 22 T cell receptor beta chains originate from one sample sequenced in a study of cytomegalovirus exposure and HLA in healthy donors. Both 60 Vbeta primers and 13 Jbeta primers went into the PCR. Here immunoSEQ multiplex PCR was the method, and the copy in TCRdb shows in-frame clones only, minus some. The sample includes about 200,000 clones, around 76% of them seen just once. The specimen was PBMCs. Receptor source: a man aged 18 to 30 in good health and CMV-seronegative.

The CDR3 region has the DNA TGTGCCAGCACTCAAGGGGGTTCAGAGGTCGAGCAGTACTTC. It specifies CASTQGGSEVEQYF. The rearrangement links TRBV6-6 to TRBJ2-7, with D possibly TRBD1 on 6 matching bases. CDR1 is MNHNY and CDR2 is SVGAGI in the germline V gene (reference sequence). V lost 7 bases and J lost 6, with 19 bases in between. CDR3 length: 14 amino acids.

The rearrangement joins TRBV15 to TRBJ1-4; 11 bases are a match to TRBD1. Germline V gene data show CDR1 as LNHNV and CDR2 as YYDKDF (reference sequence). The length of the CDR3 is 15 residues. V dropped 8 bases and J dropped 7; count of bases not matched to a gene: 9. The CDR3, as DNA: TGTGCCACCCAGAGGGACAGGGGGGAGCTTGAAAAACTGTTTTTT. Its protein product is CATQRDRGELEKLFF.

This chain uses TRBV7-9 with TRBJ2-7; a possible D gene is TRBD2 (6 bases). Germline V CDR1 and CDR2: SEHNR, FQNEAQ (reference sequence). V was pared by 5 bases and J by 2 bases, with 16 bases between. The CDR3 covers 15 residues. The CDR3 DNA follows: TGTGCCAGCAGCGCCCGGGAGCCGGAACCCTACGAGCAGTACTTC. It yields the protein CASSAREPEPYEQYF.

This clone was counted once. The chain has TRBV6-5 and TRBJ2-5, with 7 bases aligning to TRBD2. Germline CDR1 and CDR2: MNHEY and SVGAGI. The trim removed 0 bases at V and 4 bases at J, leaving 8 bases unmatched. The CDR3 has 16 residues. CDR3 in DNA: TGTGCCAGCAGTTACTCTGGGGGGAGGGCCTCAGAGACCCAGTACTTC. The encoded protein is CASSYSGGRASETQYF.

The chain recombines TRBV5-5 with TRBJ1-5; 7 nucleotides align to TRBD1. Trimming cost V 4 bases and J 0 bases; bases outside gene matches: 4. CDR1 and CDR2 (germline): SGHKS, YYEKEE (reference sequence). The CDR3 is 15 residues long. The CDR3: CASSPGTVSNQPQHF. CDR3 bases: TGTGCCAGCAGCCCAGGGACAGTTAGCAATCAGCCCCAGCATTTT.

The chain couples TRBV28 to TRBJ2-7, with TRBD2 matching 8 bases. The CDR3 loop spans 14 amino acids. CDR1 MDHEN and CDR2 SYDVKM come from the germline V gene. V was clipped by 2 bases and J by 1 base; unmatched bases: 1. The CDR3 bases are TGTGCCAGCAGTTTAGCGGGAGGTTCCTACGAGCAGTACTTC. This sequence encodes CASSLAGGSYEQYF.

This chain connects TRBV7-3 to TRBJ1-4; D not certain. Trimming took off 2 bases at V and 0 bases at J, with 10 bases between the two ends. The germline gives CDR1 SGHTA, CDR2 FQGTGA. This CDR3 region has 16 residues. The CDR3 DNA is TGTGCCAGCAGCTTAGGGCAGCCAACAACTAATGAAAAACTGTTTTTT. It encodes CASSLGQPTTNEKLFF.

The chain joins TRBV6-5 to TRBJ1-5; D is undetermined. Trimming cost V 2 bases and J 4 bases, with 9 bases left between them. The CDR3 has 14 residues. The germline V gene has CDR1 MNHEY and CDR2 SVGAGI. The CDR3 DNA reads as TGTGCCAGCAGTTACGTCGGCGGGAATCAGCCCCAGCATTTT. Its translation: CASSYVGGNQPQHF.

This chain uses TRBV7-9 with TRBJ1-5; D is possibly TRBD1 (5 bases). Germline V gene lookup returns CDR1 SEHNR and CDR2 FQNEAQ (reference sequence). The CDR3 covers 17 residues. V was shortened by 4 bases and J by 0 bases, with 16 bases between the two germline ends. CDR3 nucleotide sequence: TGTGCCAGCAGCTCATGGACGGGGGGATATAGCAATCAGCCCCAGCATTTT. Protein: CASSSWTGGYSNQPQHF.

The chain joins TRBV9 to TRBJ2-3; tentative D call: TRBD1 (5 bases). This CDR3 spans 14 amino acids. Germline CDR1 is SGDLS and CDR2 is YYNGEE. Trimming stripped 0 bases from V and 2 bases from J, with 7 bases between. CDR3 nucleotides: TGTGCCAGCAGCGTAGGACAGTCCACAGATACGCAGTATTTT. It is translated as CASSVGQSTDTQYF.

CDR3 sequence (DNA): TGCGCCAGCAGCTTGGGTACGGCCTACAATGAGCAGTTCTTC. This gives the protein CASSLGTAYNEQFF. The genes are TRBV5-1 and TRBJ2-1; D is unresolved. Per germline, CDR1 SGHRS and CDR2 YFSETQ. V lost 0 bases and J 2 bases, leaving 6 bases between the germline ends. CDR3 size: 14 residues.

The V and J genes are TRBV28 and TRBJ1-2; D call uncertain. CDR1 is MDHEN and CDR2 is SYDVKM in the germline V gene. The CDR3 runs 14 residues. V was cut by 4 bases and J by 4 bases, with 13 bases left in between. DNA of the CDR3: TGTGCCAGCAGTTCCACCGGGATTACCTATGGCTACACCTTC. The encoded protein is CASSSTGITYGYTF.

The genes are TRBV5-4 and TRBJ2-1, with 10 bases that match TRBD1. Germline V gene sequence: CDR1 SGHNT, CDR2 YYREEE (reference sequence). CDR3 size: 15 residues. Trimming cost V 2 bases and J 6 bases; bases outside gene matches: 5. CDR3 sequence reads: CASSFRQGARNEQFF. The CDR3 DNA reads as TGTGCCAGCAGCTTTCGACAGGGGGCTCGCAATGAGCAGTTCTTC.

The V call is TRBV6-1, the J call TRBJ2-3, with D unresolved. The CDR3 runs 14 residues. In germline, CDR1 is MNHNS, CDR2 SASEGT. V was trimmed by 6 bases and J by 1 base, leaving 11 bases between them. CDR3: CASRAVGGTDTQYF. The CDR3 DNA sequence: TGTGCCAGCAGGGCAGTAGGAGGCACAGATACGCAGTATTTT.

The chain combines TRBV18 with TRBJ1-2; 9 bases map to TRBD1. J gave up 8 bases and V 3 bases, and 4 bases lay outside the gene matches. CDR3 length equals 13 residues. Germline V gene lookup returns CDR1 KGHSH and CDR2 LQKENI. Written as DNA, the CDR3 is TGTGCCAGCTCACCCAGGACAGGGGAAGGCTACACCTTC. Its protein is CASSPRTGEGYTF.

The chain recombines TRBV7-9 with TRBJ1-1; D is unresolved. Between the trimmed V and J ends, which lost 4 bases and 10 bases, there was a span of 10 bases. Germline lookup yields CDR1 SEHNR and CDR2 FQNEAQ (reference sequence). There are 11 residues in the CDR3. The CDR3 region has the DNA TGTGCCAGCAGCTCGGGGTATGTAGCTTTCTTT. Its translation is CASSSGYVAFF.

The V call is TRBV7-9, the J call TRBJ2-7, with 8 nucleotides matching TRBD1. In germline, CDR1 is SEHNR, CDR2 FQNEAQ (reference sequence). The ends lost 1 base at V and 1 base at J; junction bases unmatched: 0. This CDR3 is 14 amino acids long. CDR3 amino acids: CASSLGTGSYEQYF. The CDR3, as DNA: TGTGCCAGCAGCTTAGGGACAGGGTCCTACGAGCAGTACTTC.

The V call is TRBV29-1, the J call TRBJ1-2; D might be TRBD1 (5 bases). The CDR3 covers 14 residues. The germline V gene encodes CDR1 SQVTM and CDR2 ANQGSEA. V was clipped by 7 bases and J by 5 bases, with 20 bases between them. DNA for the CDR3: TGCAGCGGCGCCGTAGGCCGGGGGGAGTATGGCTACACCTTC. Translation: CSGAVGRGEYGYTF.

The V call is TRBV30, the J call TRBJ2-2; D gene ambiguous. V lost 6 bases to trimming and J lost 1 base, with 12 bases between them. There are 14 residues in the CDR3. Germline CDR1 GTSNPN, CDR2 SVGIG (reference sequence). The CDR3 region has the DNA TGTGCCTGCACAATAAATGGGAACACCGGGGAGCTGTTTTTT. Protein: CACTINGNTGELFF.

This clone was counted once. The chain uses TRBV9 and TRBJ2-7; 10 nucleotides agree with TRBD2. Germline CDR1 reads SGDLS; CDR2 reads YYNGEE. V was clipped by 0 bases and J by 3 bases; unmatched bases: 0. The CDR3 contains 14 residues. The CDR3 bases are TGTGCCAGCAGCGTAGGACTAGCGGGCTACGAGCAGTACTTC. It is translated as CASSVGLAGYEQYF.

This rearrangement joins TRBV5-1 to TRBJ1-1; D may be TRBD1 (6 bases). The CDR3 runs to 18 residues. V gave up 3 bases and J gave up 2 bases, with 23 bases separating them. Germline V CDR1 and CDR2: SGHRS, YFSETQ. The DNA for the CDR3 is TGCGCCAGCAGCTCAGGGGCCGGGGGGAAAAGGGGTAACACTGAAGCTTTCTTT. The encoded protein is CASSSGAGGKRGNTEAFF.

CDR3 nucleotide sequence: TGTGCCAGCAGTGAAAGCGGGGAAGAGACCCAGTACTTC. It yields the protein CASSESGEETQYF. The chain couples TRBV6-1 to TRBJ2-5, with TRBD2 identical over 7 bases. The CDR3 spans 13 residues. Germline values: CDR1 MNHNS, CDR2 SASEGT. V was clipped by 2 bases and J by 3 bases; unmatched bases: 0.